This T cell receptor (beta chain) appears in the sequencing data of a study of glioma-infiltrating T cells after dendritic cell vaccination (dated by TCRdb to 2016 to 2017). At the level of the whole study: The cohort included some 15 glioblastoma patients drawn from Phase I and II dendritic cell vaccination trials, of whom 9 were newly diagnosed and 6 had recurrent disease. The vaccine was prepared from monocyte-derived dendritic cells that were cultured for under 8 days with IL-4 and GM-CSF and then pulsed overnight with autologous tumor lysate. Between the early 2000s and the early 2010s, the patients were given dendritic cell vaccination pulsed with autologous tumor lysate. In glioblastoma patients vaccinated with dendritic cells, deep sequencing of TCR beta CDR3 regions served to measure tumor-infiltrating lymphocyte content and to compare repertoires between tumor and blood. Three intradermal dendritic cell vaccine injections were administered to patients at biweekly intervals in the arm below the axilla. Survival after dendritic cell vaccination was correlated with TCR sequencing metrics, including TIL content and tumor-blood repertoire overlap. Beyond this particular receptor, the publication reports: The cohort was small and heterogeneous, with few patients having full blood and tumor sets and even fewer initial-recurrent tumor pairs. TCR clonality showed no direct relationship with survival, which suggests that a diverse polyclonal response may be important. After dendritic cell vaccination, a higher estimated pretreatment TIL content predicted longer time to progression and overall survival. The three-group TCR overlap response model was characterized as speculative, and prospective validation of the model was stated to be required.

CDR1 and CDR2 were assigned from the germline V gene as SGHRS and YFSETQ. CDR3 length: 15 amino acids, cysteine to phenylalanine. Only CDR3 DNA is held: 45 bases, read in frame from base 1. Relative to germline, V is missing 0 bases and J is missing 9 bases, with 11 bases of the junction outside any gene match. Selection of patients required sufficient residual fresh-frozen tumor tissue and over two years of available survival data. Molecular status otherwise varied across the glioblastoma patients, but none of them carried an isocitrate dehydrogenase mutation. PBMC were collected before vaccination, two weeks after the third vaccination, and at tumor progression when it occurred. The Qiagen DNeasy Blood extraction Kit was used to extract genomic DNA. TCRB CDR3 regions were amplified from 1.5 to 2.5 ug genomic DNA, or all available DNA if less, using the immunoSEQ assay. For multiplex PCR, 60 forward primers for TCR V beta segments and 13 reverse primers for J beta segments were used. Synthetic control templates were spiked into each sample at limiting dilution to estimate reads per starting template. The Illumina HiSeq System generated sequencing reads of 87 bp. Concerning the study's data processing: PCR and sequencing errors were removed by a nearest neighbor algorithm that merged closely related sequences. TCR overlap was measured as the percentage of unique tumor TCR beta sequences also present in the same patient's peripheral blood. Drawn from immuneACCESS, this table holds only the in-frame rearrangements with V and J called that TCRdb kept. Clones are partly lost; checked studies trace under half to an unresolved V gene and leave the rest unexplained. That table gives V, J and clone size, and the DNA gave D and trimming. For this sample the table gives fewer than 75,000 clones, of which around 86% were detected only once. The ten biggest clones cover under 8% of the sample.

In the case of this clone: Its specific antigen is unknown. Base quality data are lacking; no much larger clone is found one base away.

The V and J genes are TRBV5-1 and TRBJ1-2, with TRBD1 identical over 7 junction bases. This clonotype was obtained from a human donor with glioblastoma. This sample comprised blood, obtained before dendritic cell vaccination. The sequenced DNA: TGCGCCAGCAGCTTGGAAGGAGGGGGCTTAAAGAGCTACACCTTC. Protein translation: CASSLEGGGLKSYTF.